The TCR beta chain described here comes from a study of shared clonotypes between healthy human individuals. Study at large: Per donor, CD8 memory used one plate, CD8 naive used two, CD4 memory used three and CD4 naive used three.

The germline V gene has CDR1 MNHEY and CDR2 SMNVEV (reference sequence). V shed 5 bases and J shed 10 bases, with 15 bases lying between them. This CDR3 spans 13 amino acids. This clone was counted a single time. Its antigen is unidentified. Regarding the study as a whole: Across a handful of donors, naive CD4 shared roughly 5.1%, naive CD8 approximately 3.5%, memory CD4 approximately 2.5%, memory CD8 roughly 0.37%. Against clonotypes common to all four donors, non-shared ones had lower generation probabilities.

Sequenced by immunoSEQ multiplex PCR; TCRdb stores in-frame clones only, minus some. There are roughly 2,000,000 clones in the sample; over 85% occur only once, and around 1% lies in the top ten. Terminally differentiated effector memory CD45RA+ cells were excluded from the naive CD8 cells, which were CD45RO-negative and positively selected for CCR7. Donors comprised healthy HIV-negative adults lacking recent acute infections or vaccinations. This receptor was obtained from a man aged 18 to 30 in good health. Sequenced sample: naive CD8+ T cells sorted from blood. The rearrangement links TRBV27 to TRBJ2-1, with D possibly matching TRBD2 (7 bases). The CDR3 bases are TGTGCCAGCAGTCCTGCCGGGGGGCCCGAGCAGTTCTTC. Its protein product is CASSPAGGPEQFF.